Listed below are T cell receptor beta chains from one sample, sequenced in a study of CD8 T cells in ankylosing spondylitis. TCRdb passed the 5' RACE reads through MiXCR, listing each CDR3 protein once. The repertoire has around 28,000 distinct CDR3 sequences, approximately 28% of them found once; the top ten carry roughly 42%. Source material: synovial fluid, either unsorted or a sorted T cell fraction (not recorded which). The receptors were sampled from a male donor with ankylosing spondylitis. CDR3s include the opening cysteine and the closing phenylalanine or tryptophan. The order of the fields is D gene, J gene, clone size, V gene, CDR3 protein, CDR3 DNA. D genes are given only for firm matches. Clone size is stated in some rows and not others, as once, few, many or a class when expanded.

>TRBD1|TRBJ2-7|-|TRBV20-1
CSARPPGQTLSYEQYF
TGCAGTGCTAGACCACCGGGACAGACCCTCTCCTACGAGCAGTACTTC
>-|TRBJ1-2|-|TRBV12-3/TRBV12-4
CASSLAVGGRGYTF
TGTGCCAGCAGCCTTGCGGTCGGGGGGCGCGGCTACACCTTC
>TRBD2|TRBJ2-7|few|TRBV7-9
CASSLYSGSSYEQYF
TGTGCCAGCAGCTTATATAGCGGGAGCTCCTACGAGCAGTACTTC
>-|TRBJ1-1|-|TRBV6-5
CASSYSGGTEAFF
TGTGCCAGCAGTTACTCGGGGGGGACTGAAGCTTTCTTT
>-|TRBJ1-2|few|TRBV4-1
CASSQAGTFRRGYTF
TGCGCCAGCAGCCAAGCCGGGACCTTTCGGAGAGGCTACACCTTC
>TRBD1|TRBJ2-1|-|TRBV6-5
CASSYPRRDRDRIYNEQFF
TGTGCCAGCAGTTACCCGAGAAGAGACCGGGACAGGATCTACAATGAGCAGTTCTTC
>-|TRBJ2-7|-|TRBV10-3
CAISEVGVGYEQYF
TGTGCCATCAGTGAAGTCGGGGTCGGATACGAGCAGTACTTC
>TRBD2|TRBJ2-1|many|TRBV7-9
CASSLAGVAGGPSEQFF
TGTGCCAGCAGCTTAGCCGGGGTGGCGGGAGGGCCCAGTGAGCAGTTCTTC
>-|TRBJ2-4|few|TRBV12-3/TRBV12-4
CASSLAGGNIQYF
TGTGCCAGCAGTTTGGCAGGGGGGAACATTCAGTACTTC
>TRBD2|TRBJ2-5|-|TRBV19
CASSPGTSGSETQYF
TGTGCCAGTAGTCCAGGGACTAGCGGGAGCGAGACCCAGTACTTC
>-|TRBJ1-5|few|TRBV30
CAWSAGISNQPQHF
TGTGCCTGGAGTGCCGGAATATCCAATCAGCCCCAGCATTTT
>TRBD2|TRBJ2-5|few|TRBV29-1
CSVAGGLAEETQYF
TGCAGCGTGGCCGGGGGACTAGCGGAAGAGACCCAGTACTTC
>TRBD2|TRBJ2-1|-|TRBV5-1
CASSLIGLAGGPSYNEQFF
TGCGCCAGCAGCTTGATCGGGCTAGCGGGAGGGCCCTCCTACAATGAGCAGTTCTTC
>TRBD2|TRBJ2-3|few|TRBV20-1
CSAGPTSGFIDTQYF
TGCAGTGCTGGCCCGACTAGCGGGTTTATTGATACGCAGTATTTT
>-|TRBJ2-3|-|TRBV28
CASSFQQVTQYF
TGTGCCAGCAGTTTTCAGCAAGTTACGCAGTATTTT
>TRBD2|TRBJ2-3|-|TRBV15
CATSRDRAPSGIGDTQYF
TGTGCCACCAGCAGAGATCGGGCCCCCAGCGGGATCGGAGATACGCAGTATTTT
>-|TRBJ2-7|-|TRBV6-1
CASRLFPQGTSYEQYF
TGTGCCAGCAGGCTATTCCCACAGGGAACGTCCTACGAGCAGTACTTC
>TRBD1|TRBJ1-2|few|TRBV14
CASSPTTGAIGYTF
TGTGCCAGCAGCCCCACGACAGGGGCGATTGGCTACACCTTC
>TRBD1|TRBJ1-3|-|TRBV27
CASQDRSSGNTIYF
TGTGCCAGTCAGGACAGGAGCTCTGGAAACACCATATATTTT
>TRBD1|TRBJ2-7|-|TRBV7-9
CASSLMGQYEQYF
TGTGCCAGCAGCTTAATGGGACAGTACGAGCAGTACTTC
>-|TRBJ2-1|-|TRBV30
CAMAKNNEQFF
TGTGCGATGGCGAAGAACAATGAGCAGTTCTTC
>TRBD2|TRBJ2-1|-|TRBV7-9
CASTGLAVGRTYNEQFF
TGTGCCAGCACGGGACTAGCTGTGGGGAGGACCTACAATGAGCAGTTCTTC
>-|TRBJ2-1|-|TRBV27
CASSLSGQGNNEQFF
TGTGCCAGCAGTTTATCGGGGCAGGGAAACAATGAGCAGTTCTTC
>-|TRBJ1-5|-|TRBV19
CASRTGLYSNQPQHF
TGTGCCAGTAGGACGGGACTGTATAGCAATCAGCCCCAGCATTTT
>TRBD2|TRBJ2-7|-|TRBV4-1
CASSQRTRVFKDEQYF
TGCGCCAGCAGCCAACGGACTAGGGTTTTTAAAGACGAGCAGTACTTC
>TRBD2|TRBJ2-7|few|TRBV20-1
CSASCYMTCGRDPGEQYF
TGCAGTGCTAGCTGTTACATGACTTGCGGGAGGGACCCAGGCGAGCAGTACTTC
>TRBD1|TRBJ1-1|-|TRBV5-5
CASSIDRGHTEAFF
TGTGCCAGCAGCATTGACAGGGGGCATACTGAAGCTTTCTTT
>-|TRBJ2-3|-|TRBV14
CASSRRGTSDTQYF
TGTGCCAGCAGCCGCCGTGGGACTTCGGATACGCAGTATTTT
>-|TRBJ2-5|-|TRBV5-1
CASSPDNQETQYF
TGCGCCAGCAGCCCGGACAACCAAGAGACCCAGTACTTC
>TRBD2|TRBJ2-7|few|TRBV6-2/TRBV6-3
CASSNRLAGLYEQYF
TGTGCCAGCAGTAACAGACTAGCGGGCCTCTACGAGCAGTACTTC
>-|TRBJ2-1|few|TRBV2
CATSPGSSYNEQFF
TGTGCCACCTCGCCCGGGAGTTCCTACAATGAGCAGTTCTTC
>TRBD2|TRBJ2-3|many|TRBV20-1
CSARAGTSGLQTQYF
TGCAGTGCTAGGGCCGGGACTAGCGGCCTCCAGACGCAGTATTTT
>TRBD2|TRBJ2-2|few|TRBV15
CATSRFPWGLAGAGELFF
TGTGCCACCAGCAGATTCCCTTGGGGACTAGCGGGAGCTGGGGAGCTGTTTTTT
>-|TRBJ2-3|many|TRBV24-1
CATSDLRFESDTQYF
TGTGCCACCAGTGATTTGCGGTTCGAGTCGGATACGCAGTATTTT
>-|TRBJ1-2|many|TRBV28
CASSLTTEGGTF
TGTGCCAGCAGTCTAACGACAGAGGGTGGAACCTTC
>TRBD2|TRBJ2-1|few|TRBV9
CASSGSAGGFYNEQFF
TGTGCCAGCAGTGGTTCGGCGGGAGGTTTCTACAATGAGCAGTTCTTC
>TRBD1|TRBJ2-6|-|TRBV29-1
CSVLGQDRGTGANVLTF
TGCAGCGTGTTAGGACAGGACAGGGGGACTGGGGCCAACGTCCTGACTTTC
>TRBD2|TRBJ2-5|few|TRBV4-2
CASSQIPRAGVGETQYF
TGTGCCAGCAGCCAAATCCCTAGAGCGGGAGTTGGGGAGACCCAGTACTTC
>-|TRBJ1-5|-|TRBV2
CASSSNRVGDQPQHF
TGTGCCAGCAGCTCCAACAGGGTTGGGGATCAGCCCCAGCATTTT
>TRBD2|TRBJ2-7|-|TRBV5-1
CASSESGSEYEQYF
TGCGCCAGCAGCGAAAGCGGGAGTGAGTACGAGCAGTACTTC
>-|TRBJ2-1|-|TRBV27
CASSTQSSYNEQFF
TGTGCCAGCAGTACGCAGAGCTCCTACAATGAGCAGTTCTTC
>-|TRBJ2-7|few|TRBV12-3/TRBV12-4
CASSLGQGKYYEQYF
TGTGCCAGCAGTTTAGGGCAGGGGAAATACTACGAGCAGTACTTC
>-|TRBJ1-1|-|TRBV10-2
CASTQDTEAFF
TGCGCCAGCACCCAGGACACTGAAGCTTTCTTT
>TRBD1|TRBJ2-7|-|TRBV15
CATSRIRTGNEQYF
TGTGCCACCAGCAGAATTCGGACAGGCAACGAGCAGTACTTC
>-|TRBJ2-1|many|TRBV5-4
CASSPEGSYNEQFF
TGTGCCAGCAGCCCGGAGGGTTCCTACAATGAGCAGTTCTTC
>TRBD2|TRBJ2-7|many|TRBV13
CASGLAGFAYEQYF
TGTGCCAGCGGGCTAGCGGGATTCGCCTACGAGCAGTACTTC
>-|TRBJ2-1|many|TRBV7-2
CASSWPGAGDEQFF
TGTGCCAGCAGCTGGCCGGGGGCGGGGGATGAGCAGTTCTTC
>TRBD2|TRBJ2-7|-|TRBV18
CASSPGGSSYEQYF
TGTGCCAGCTCACCGGGGGGGAGCTCCTACGAGCAGTACTTC
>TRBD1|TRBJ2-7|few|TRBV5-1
CASSIRGLILYEQYF
TGCGCCAGCAGCATCAGGGGGCTCATCCTCTACGAGCAGTACTTC
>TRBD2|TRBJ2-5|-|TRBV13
CASSKRAGEFETQYF
TGTGCCAGCAGCAAAAGGGCGGGAGAGTTTGAGACCCAGTACTTC
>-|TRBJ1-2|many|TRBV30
CAWHTLTDYGYTF
TGTGCCTGGCACACCCTCACGGACTATGGCTACACCTTC
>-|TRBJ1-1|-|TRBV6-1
CASKRQNTEAFF
TGTGCCAGCAAGCGGCAAAACACTGAAGCTTTCTTT
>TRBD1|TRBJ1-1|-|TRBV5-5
CASSPGQGYGNTEAFF
TGTGCCAGCAGCCCCGGACAGGGGTATGGAAACACTGAAGCTTTCTTT
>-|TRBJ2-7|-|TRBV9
CASSTDLTRLEQYF
TGTGCCAGCAGCACCGACTTGACCCGCTTGGAGCAGTACTTC
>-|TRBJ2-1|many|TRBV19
CASSRAPRNSYNEQFF
TGTGCCAGTAGCCGGGCCCCAAGGAACTCCTACAATGAGCAGTTCTTC
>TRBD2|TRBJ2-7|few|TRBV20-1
CSARDHGSGEHEQYF
TGCAGTGCTAGAGATCACGGTAGCGGGGAACACGAGCAGTACTTC
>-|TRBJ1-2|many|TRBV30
CAWGQFVGANYGYTF
TGTGCCTGGGGACAGTTTGTTGGGGCTAACTATGGCTACACCTTC
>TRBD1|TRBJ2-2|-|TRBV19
CATKRTGERELFF
TGTGCCACCAAGAGGACAGGGGAGAGGGAGCTGTTTTTT
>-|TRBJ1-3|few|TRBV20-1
CSARDSEGTSGNTIYF
TGCAGTGCTAGAGACTCAGAGGGAACCTCTGGAAACACCATATATTTT